This entry features one T cell receptor (beta chain) sequence. The target antigen is unknown. The germline CDR1 and CDR2 sequences are SGHRS and YFSETQ. V was pared by 0 bases and J by 5 bases, with 6 bases of the junction left unmatched. The CDR3 spans 15 residues. This record belongs to a study of T cell responses to AZD1222 COVID-19 vaccine. Measured with immunoSEQ multiplex PCR; TCRdb has only the in-frame clones, and not every one. This table has 150,000 to 200,000 clones, approximately 91% appearing once. Study results and limitations: Among AZD1222 vaccinees, only six or seven were seropositive at baseline. Nearly half of spike-specific TCRs reportedly target unmutated variant regions. Only after the peak T cell response were repertoires sampled. Increased Spike-specific TCR breadth and depth were observed after two AZD1222 doses.

The V call is TRBV5-1, the J call TRBJ2-7; 9 nucleotides match TRBD1. The sample consisted of peripheral blood, taken 28 days after the second AZD1222 dose. This receptor was obtained from an adult who received the AZD1222 COVID-19 vaccine. This chain's CDR3 is CASSLAGTGINEQYF. The CDR3 coding sequence is TGCGCCAGCAGCTTGGCGGGGACAGGGATCAACGAGCAGTACTTC.